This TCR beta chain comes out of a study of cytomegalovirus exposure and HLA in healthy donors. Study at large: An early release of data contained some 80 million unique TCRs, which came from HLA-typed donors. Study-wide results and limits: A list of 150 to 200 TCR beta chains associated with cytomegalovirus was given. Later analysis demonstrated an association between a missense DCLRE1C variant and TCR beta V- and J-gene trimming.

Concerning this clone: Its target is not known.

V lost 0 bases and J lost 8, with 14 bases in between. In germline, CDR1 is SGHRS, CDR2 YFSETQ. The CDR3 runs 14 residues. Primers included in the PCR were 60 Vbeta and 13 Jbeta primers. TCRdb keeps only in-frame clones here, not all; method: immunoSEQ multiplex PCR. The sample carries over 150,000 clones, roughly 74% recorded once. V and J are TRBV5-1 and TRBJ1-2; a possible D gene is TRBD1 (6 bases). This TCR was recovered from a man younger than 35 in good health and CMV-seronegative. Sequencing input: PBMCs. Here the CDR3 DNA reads TGCGCCAGCAGCTTGGTCCCAGGGGAACGGGGCTACACCTTC. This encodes CASSLVPGERGYTF.